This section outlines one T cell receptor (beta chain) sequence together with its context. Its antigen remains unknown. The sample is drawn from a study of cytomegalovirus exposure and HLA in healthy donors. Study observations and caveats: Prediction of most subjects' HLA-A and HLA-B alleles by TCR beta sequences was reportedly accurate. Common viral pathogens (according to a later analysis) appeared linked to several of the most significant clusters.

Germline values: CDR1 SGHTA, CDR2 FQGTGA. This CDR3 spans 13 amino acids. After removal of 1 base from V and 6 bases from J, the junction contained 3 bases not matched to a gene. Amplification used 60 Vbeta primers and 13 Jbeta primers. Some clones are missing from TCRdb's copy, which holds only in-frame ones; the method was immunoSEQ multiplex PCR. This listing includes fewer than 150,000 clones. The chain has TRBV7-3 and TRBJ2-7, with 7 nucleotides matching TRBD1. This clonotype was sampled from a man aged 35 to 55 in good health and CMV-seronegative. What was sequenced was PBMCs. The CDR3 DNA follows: TGTGCCAGCAGCTTAATCCGGGACAGCGAGCAGTACTTC. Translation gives CASSLIRDSEQYF.